A selection of T cell receptor beta chains follows, all from one sample in a study of blood T cell repertoires in COVID-19. The assay was immunoSEQ multiplex PCR, and TCRdb's table has in-frame clones only and misses some. Here the sample spans around 210,000 clones, roughly 84% being singletons. Sequenced material: peripheral blood. These TCRs come from a human donor in a cohort sampled during active COVID-19. The CDR3 runs from the conserved cysteine through the conserved F or W. The D gene is left open where the match is weak. Clone size is given for some rows only: seen once, a few or many times, or a class if the clone is expanded.

v_call	clone_size	d_call	j_call	cdr3_nt	cdr3_aa
TRBV25-1	-	-	TRBJ1-4	TGTGCCAGCAGTCAACCGGGGTCCAAGAATGAAAAACTGTTTTTT	CASSQPGSKNEKLFF
TRBV19	once	-	TRBJ2-7	TGTGCCAGTAGTTTACAAGTCCCATTCTACGAGCAGTACTTC	CASSLQVPFYEQYF
TRBV6-6	-	TRBD1	TRBJ2-7	TGTGCCAGCAGCCGACAGGGGTACGAGCAGTACTTC	CASSRQGYEQYF
TRBV24-1	-	TRBD2	TRBJ2-1	TGTGCCACCAGTGGGGGAGCGGGAGTTAGGGATGAGCAGTTCTTC	CATSGGAGVRDEQFF
TRBV19	-	-	TRBJ2-3	TGTGCCAGTAGTAGGGGAGGCGAGGGCCCAGATACGCAGTATTTT	CASSRGGEGPDTQYF
TRBV6-4	few	-	TRBJ2-7	TGTGCCAGCAGTGACTCCTTCTCCTACGAGCAGTACTTC	CASSDSFSYEQYF
TRBV27	-	TRBD2	TRBJ2-1	TGTGCCAGCAGTCCGCGGGACCCGACTAGCGAGTTCTTC	CASSPRDPTSEFF
TRBV7-8	-	-	TRBJ2-5	TGTGCCAGCAGCTTAGCGCGGGACCTCTCAGAGACCCAGTACTTC	CASSLARDLSETQYF
TRBV7-6	-	-	TRBJ2-7	TGTGCCAGCAGCTTAGAGTCCTCCTCCTGCTACTCCTACGAGCAGTACTTC	CASSLESSSCYSYEQYF
TRBV4-1	many	TRBD2	TRBJ2-7	TGCGCCAGCAGCCAAGAAGGGACTAGCGGCTACGAGCAGTACTTC	CASSQEGTSGYEQYF
TRBV18	-	TRBD2	TRBJ2-5	TGTGCCAGCTCACCCCCGACTAGCGGGAGGACGACCCAGTACTTC	CASSPPTSGRTTQYF
TRBV18	-	-	TRBJ2-3	TGTGCCAGCTCACCACTAGCCAGAGATACGCAGTATTTT	CASSPLARDTQYF
TRBV3-1/TRBV3-2	-	-	TRBJ2-1	TGTGCCAGCAGCCGCCTAGTTGGCGAGCAGTTCTTC	CASSRLVGEQFF
TRBV7-8	-	TRBD1	TRBJ2-7	TGTGCCAGCAGCTCAGTGACAGGGACCTACGAGCAGTACTTC	CASSSVTGTYEQYF
TRBV6-1	-	TRBD2	TRBJ2-1	TGTGCCAGCAGTGAGTACGGGACTAGCGGTTCCTACAATGAGCAGTTCTTC	CASSEYGTSGSYNEQFF
TRBV7-8	few	TRBD2	TRBJ2-1	TGTGCCAGCTTACTTCGGAGGACTAGCGGGATGAATGAGCAGTTCTTC	CASLLRRTSGMNEQFF
TRBV6-5	-	TRBD1	TRBJ2-7	TGTGCCAGCAGTCCTCGGGACAGCTACGAGCAGTACTTC	CASSPRDSYEQYF
TRBV4-2	-	TRBD2	TRBJ2-5	TGTGCCAGCAGCCAAGTCCTCGGGTTAGCGGGAGATGAGACCCAGTACTTC	CASSQVLGLAGDETQYF
TRBV19	-	-	TRBJ2-1	TGTGCCAGTAAACCGACAGGCCTAAGCTCCTACAATGAGCAGTTCTTC	CASKPTGLSSYNEQFF
TRBV2	-	TRBD1	TRBJ2-2	TGTGCCAGCCTCCGGCGACAGGGGAACACCGGGGAGCTGTTTTTT	CASLRRQGNTGELFF
TRBV11-2	-	-	TRBJ1-1	TGTGCCAGCAGCTTAGTGGCACAGGGACTATCAGAAGCTTTCTTT	CASSLVAQGLSEAFF
TRBV28	-	TRBD2	TRBJ2-7	TGTGCCAGCAGTTTAACCGGGAGGGCCGTCGACGAGCAGTACTTC	CASSLTGRAVDEQYF